The 18 T cell receptor beta chains in this list originate from one sample, sequenced in a study of cytotoxic CD8 clonotypes in ibrutinib-treated CLL. The assay was immunoSEQ multiplex PCR, and TCRdb's table has in-frame clones only and misses some. The table records 80,000 to 95,000 clones, around 79% of them present only once. The sample here was PBMCs, taken after 12 months of ibrutinib treatment. These receptors were obtained from a human donor with chronic lymphocytic leukemia.

This sequence joins TRBV10-3 and TRBJ2-5; D remains unclear. Gene TRBJ2-7 matches the end of the DNA better, so the J call may be wrong. The CDR3 is 14 amino acids. Germline CDR1 and CDR2: ENHRY and SYGVKD. CDR3 coding DNA: TGTGCCATCAGTGGTGGTACGGAGCCGGGCGAGCAGTACTTC. As protein: CAISGGTEPGEQYF.

The J gene is TRBJ2-1, the V gene TRBV6-5; 7 bases agree with TRBD1. The CDR3 loop spans 15 amino acids. The V segment lost 0 bases and the J segment 4 bases; nucleotides outside the gene matches: 3. The germline CDR1 and CDR2 sequences are MNHEY and SVGAGI. The CDR3 reads CASSYSRGQYNEQFF. The CDR3 DNA follows: TGTGCCAGCAGTTACTCGAGGGGACAGTACAATGAGCAGTTCTTC.

This chain joins TRBV5-3 and TRBJ2-1; D not resolved. TRBV5-3 qualifies as an ORF whose function is uncertain. This CDR3 region has 10 residues. Between the trimmed V and J ends, which lost 10 bases and 4 bases, there was a span of 6 bases. CDR3 protein: CAGRYNEQFF. The DNA of the CDR3 is TGTGCCGGTCGTTACAATGAGCAGTTCTTC.

The chain combines TRBV6-1 with TRBJ1-4; D remains unclear. The CDR3 loop spans 15 amino acids. Germline V CDR1 and CDR2: MNHNS, SASEGT. V was trimmed by 5 bases and J by 0 bases, leaving 10 bases between them. CDR3 residues: CASSRLPATNEKLFF. The DNA of the CDR3 is TGTGCCAGCAGTAGACTACCTGCAACTAATGAAAAACTGTTTTTT.

V gene TRBV28 combines with J gene TRBJ2-4; D gene ambiguous. Germline CDR1 and CDR2: MDHEN and SYDVKM. The CDR3 extends over 16 amino acids. V was clipped by 6 bases and J by 2 bases, with 17 bases between them. The CDR3 here is CASRPGPETTKNIQYF. The CDR3 DNA is TGTGCCAGCAGACCCGGACCTGAGACGACCAAAAACATTCAGTACTTC.

The V call is TRBV9, the J call TRBJ2-3; D possibly corresponds to TRBD1 (6 bases). Trimming removed 0 bases from V and 0 bases from J, with 8 bases in between. The V gene's germline CDR1 is SGDLS and CDR2 YYNGEE. The CDR3 runs 15 residues. The CDR3 protein is CASSVGQGSTDTQYF. In DNA, the CDR3 is TGTGCCAGCAGCGTAGGCCAGGGGAGCACAGATACGCAGTATTTT.

The gene calls are TRBV9 and TRBJ2-2; maybe TRBD2 (6 bases). The length of the CDR3 is 15 residues. V lost 3 bases and J lost 5, with 14 bases in between. In germline, CDR1 is SGDLS, CDR2 YYNGEE. DNA for the CDR3: TGTGCCAGCAGCGGGGAGGCTAGAATTACCGGGGAGCTGTTTTTT. Amino acid sequence: CASSGEARITGELFF.

This clone was counted once. V usage is TRBV5-1 and J usage is TRBJ2-7; D ambiguous. Per germline, CDR1 SGHRS and CDR2 YFSETQ. V lost 0 bases to trimming and J lost 0 bases, with 13 bases between them. There are 16 residues in the CDR3. The CDR3 is CASSLAGRQVSYEQYF. In DNA, the CDR3 is TGCGCCAGCAGCTTGGCCGGACGGCAAGTCTCCTACGAGCAGTACTTC.

The rearrangement links TRBV19 to TRBJ1-6; 9 positions agree with TRBD1. The CDR3 is 16 residues long. In germline, CDR1 is LNHDA, CDR2 SQIVND (reference sequence). Trimming at V came to 5 bases and at J to 9 bases, leaving 11 bases not matched to a gene. This CDR3 reads CASSASGQGDSSPLHF. The CDR3 coding sequence is TGTGCCAGTAGTGCCTCGGGACAGGGTGACAGTTCACCCCTCCACTTT.

CDR3 in amino acids: CASSLAGVPDTEAFF. In DNA form, the CDR3 reads TGTGCCAGCAGCTTAGCCGGGGTTCCGGACACTGAAGCTTTCTTT. The chain couples TRBV7-9 to TRBJ1-1; D is uncertain. Trimming took off 0 bases at V and 3 bases at J, with 11 bases between the two ends. CDR1 and CDR2 from the germline V gene are SEHNR and FQNEAQ (reference sequence). This CDR3 region has 15 residues.

The rearrangement links TRBV7-3 to TRBJ2-1; D unresolved. This CDR3 comprises 11 residues. Germline V gene sequence: CDR1 SGHTA, CDR2 FQGTGA. Deletions cut 8 bases from V and 5 bases from J, with 7 bases between. The CDR3 here is CASGRDNEQFF. CDR3 coding DNA: TGTGCCAGCGGACGGGACAATGAGCAGTTCTTC.

The count of this clone is one. J is TRBJ1-3 and V is TRBV29-1; D uncertain. Trimming stripped 4 bases from V and 0 bases from J, with 13 bases between. The length of the CDR3 is 15 residues. CDR1 is SQVTM and CDR2 is ANQGSEA in the germline V gene. The CDR3 DNA is TGCAGCGTTGGGGTGTTAGGGCGCTCTGGAAACACCATATATTTT. Encoded protein: CSVGVLGRSGNTIYF.

The chain recombines TRBV18 with TRBJ1-1, with TRBD1 as a possible D gene (6 bases). The germline V gene encodes CDR1 KGHSH and CDR2 LQKENI. The CDR3 extends over 13 amino acids. V was pared by 8 bases and J by 2 bases, with 12 bases between. The CDR3 coding sequence is TGTGCCAGCATCGGGACACTCAACACTGAAGCTTTCTTT. Translated, it gives CASIGTLNTEAFF.

V and J are TRBV7-9 and TRBJ2-1, with 8 bases that match TRBD2. The germline CDR1 and CDR2 sequences are SEHNR and FQNEAQ (reference sequence). The CDR3 totals 14 residues. The V gene end was trimmed by 6 bases and the J gene end by 6 bases; junction bases not matched to a gene: 7. The CDR3 sequence is CASRGTSLVNEQFF. In DNA, the CDR3 is TGTGCCAGCAGAGGGACTAGTCTCGTCAATGAGCAGTTCTTC.

A note on this clone: One end of the junction fails to match germline, which may point to a read error. J is TRBJ1-4 and V is TRBV9; perhaps TRBD1 as D (6 bases). Germline assignment: CDR1 SGDLS and CDR2 YYNGEE. CDR3 length equals 14 residues. CDR3: CASSVGGQSEELFF. In nucleotides, the CDR3 is TGTGCCAGCAGCGTAGGGGGGCAGAGTGAAGAACTGTTTTTT.

This clone occurred many times. The genes are TRBV19 and TRBJ2-2; TRBD1 matches at 7 bases. Trimming removed 11 bases from V and 4 bases from J; junction bases left unmatched: 7. Germline V CDR1 and CDR2: LNHDA, SQIVND (reference sequence). The CDR3 contains 13 residues. The CDR3: CAHRGTATGELFF. The DNA of the CDR3 is TGTGCCCACAGGGGAACGGCCACCGGGGAGCTGTTTTTT.

A single count supports this clone. This rearrangement joins TRBV7-9 to TRBJ2-6; TRBD2 agrees at 7 bases. Germline V gene lookup returns CDR1 SEHNR and CDR2 FQNEAQ (reference sequence). V lost 5 bases and J lost 2; bases outside the gene matches: 6. CDR3 length equals 16 residues. CDR3 sequence reads: CASSPPGRAGANVLTF. The CDR3 DNA follows: TGTGCCAGCAGCCCCCCAGGGAGGGCTGGGGCCAACGTCCTGACTTTC.

This chain connects TRBV18 to TRBJ1-2; possibly TRBD1 for D (6 bases). The CDR3 has 14 residues. V lost 3 bases to trimming and J lost 3 bases, with 11 bases between them. Germline V gene lookup returns CDR1 KGHSH and CDR2 LQKENI. The CDR3 protein is CASSPDGQYYGYTF. The CDR3 DNA reads TGTGCCAGCTCACCGGATGGACAGTACTATGGCTACACCTTC.